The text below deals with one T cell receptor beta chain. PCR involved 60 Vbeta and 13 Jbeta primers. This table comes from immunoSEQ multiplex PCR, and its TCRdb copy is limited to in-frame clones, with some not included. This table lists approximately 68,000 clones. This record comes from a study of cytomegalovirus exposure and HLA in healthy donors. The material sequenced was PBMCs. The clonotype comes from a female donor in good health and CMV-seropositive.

The CDR3 here is CASRGFDTEAFF. The CDR3 DNA is TGTGCCAGTAGAGGGTTCGACACTGAAGCTTTCTTT. The V call is TRBV6-5, the J call TRBJ1-1, with D uncertain. The CDR3 has 12 amino acids. From germline, CDR1 is MNHEY and CDR2 SVGAGI. Trimming cost V 9 bases and J 3 bases, with 11 bases left between them.